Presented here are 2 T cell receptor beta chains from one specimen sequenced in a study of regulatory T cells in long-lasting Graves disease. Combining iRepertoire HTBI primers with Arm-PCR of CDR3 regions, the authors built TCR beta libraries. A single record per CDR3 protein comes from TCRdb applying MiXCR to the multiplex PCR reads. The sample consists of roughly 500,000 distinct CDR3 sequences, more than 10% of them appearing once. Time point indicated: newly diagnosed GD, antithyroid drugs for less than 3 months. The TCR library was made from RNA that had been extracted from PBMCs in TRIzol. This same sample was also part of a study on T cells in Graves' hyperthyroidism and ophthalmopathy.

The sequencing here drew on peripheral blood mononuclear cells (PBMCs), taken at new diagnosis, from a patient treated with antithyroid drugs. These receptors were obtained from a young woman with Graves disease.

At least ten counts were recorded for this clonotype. CDR3 DNA: TGTGCCAGCCGAGGGGAGAGGGCCGGGGAGCTGTTTTTT. Translation: CASRGERAGELFF. The chain uses TRBV11-2 and TRBJ2-2; the D gene could be TRBD1 or TRBD2 (5 bases each). Germline V lookup: CDR1 SGHAT, CDR2 FQNNGV. Trimming removed 8 bases from V and 6 bases from J, with 13 bases in between. CDR3 length: 13 residues. The full variable domain, rest sourced from reference TRBV11-2 and TRBJ2-2, is EAGVAQSPRYKIIEKRQSVAFWCNPISGHATLYWYQQILGQGPKLLIQFQNNGVVDDSQLPKDRFSAERLKGVDSTLKIQPAKLEDSAVYLCASRGERAGELFFGEGSRLTVL.

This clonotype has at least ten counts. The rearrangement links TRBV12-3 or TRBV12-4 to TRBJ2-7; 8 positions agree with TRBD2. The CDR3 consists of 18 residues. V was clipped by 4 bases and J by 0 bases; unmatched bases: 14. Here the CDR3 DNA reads TGTGCCAGCAGTTCTACTTACGCAAGCGGGAGAGGCTCCTACGAGCAGTACTTC. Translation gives CASSSTYASGRGSYEQYF.